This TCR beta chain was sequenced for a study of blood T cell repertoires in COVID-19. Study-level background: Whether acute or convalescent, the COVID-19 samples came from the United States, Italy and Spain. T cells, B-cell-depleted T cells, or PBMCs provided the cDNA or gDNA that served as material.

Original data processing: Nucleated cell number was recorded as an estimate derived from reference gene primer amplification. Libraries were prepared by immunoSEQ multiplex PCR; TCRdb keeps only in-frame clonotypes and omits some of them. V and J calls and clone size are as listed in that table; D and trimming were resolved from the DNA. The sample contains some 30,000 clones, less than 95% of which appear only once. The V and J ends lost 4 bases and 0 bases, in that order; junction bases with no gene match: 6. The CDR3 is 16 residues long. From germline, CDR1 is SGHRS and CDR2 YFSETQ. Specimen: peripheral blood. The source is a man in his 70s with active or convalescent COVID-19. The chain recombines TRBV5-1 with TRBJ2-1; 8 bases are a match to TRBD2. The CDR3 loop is CASSQWAGGSYNEQFF. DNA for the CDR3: TGCGCCAGCAGCCAGTGGGCGGGGGGCTCCTACAATGAGCAGTTCTTC.